This passage covers 25 T cell receptor beta chains from one sample sequenced in a study of cytomegalovirus exposure and HLA in healthy donors. Clones were read by immunoSEQ multiplex PCR, and TCRdb kept only the in-frame ones, dropping some. Of fewer than 85,000 clones listed, 90% to 97% are singletons. The specimen sequenced was PBMCs. The receptors here all came from a woman aged 18-35 years in good health and CMV-seronegative.

The V call is TRBV7-9, the J call TRBJ2-3; 9 nucleotides match TRBD2. Germline values: CDR1 SEHNR, CDR2 FQNEAQ (reference sequence). The CDR3 length is 16 residues. V lost 2 bases and J lost 1; bases outside the gene matches: 4. CDR3 sequence (DNA): TGTGCCAGCAGCTTACTAGCGGGACGGGGCACAGATACGCAGTATTTT. Translating it yields CASSLLAGRGTDTQYF. The full variable domain, rest sourced from reference TRBV7-9 and TRBJ2-3, is DTGVSQNPRHKITKRGQNVTFRCDPISEHNRLYWYRQTLGQGPEFLTYFQNEAQLEKSRLLSDRFSAERPKGSFSTLEIQRTEQGDSAMYLCASSLLAGRGTDTQYFGPGTRLTVL.

The chain joins TRBV9 to TRBJ2-4, with TRBD2 matching over 11 bases. The V segment lost 0 bases and the J segment 0 bases; nucleotides outside the gene matches: 8. CDR1 SGDLS and CDR2 YYNGEE come from the germline V gene. CDR3 length: 19 amino acids. For the CDR3, the DNA is TGTGCCAGCAGCGTAGGAGGAGGACTAGCGGGCATAGCCAAAAACATTCAGTACTTC. Its translation: CASSVGGGLAGIAKNIQYF.

The chain is built from TRBV5-4 and TRBJ1-2; 8 bases agree with TRBD1. V lost 2 bases, J lost 7 bases, and 4 bases stayed unmatched. CDR3 length: 13 amino acids. Germline V gene data show CDR1 as SGHNT and CDR2 as YYREEE (reference sequence). CDR3 nucleotide sequence: TGTGCCAGCAGCTTACAGGGGGTGAGTGGCTACACCTTC. Protein product: CASSLQGVSGYTF.

This chain joins TRBV4-1 and TRBJ1-3; D not certain. Germline-derived CDR1 and CDR2 are MGHRA and YSYEKL. The CDR3 has 17 amino acids. Trimming cost V 2 bases and J 0 bases, with 14 bases left between them. CDR3 sequence reads: CASSQLMRGPSGNTIYF. The CDR3 DNA is TGCGCCAGCAGCCAACTCATGCGGGGTCCCTCTGGAAACACCATATATTTT.

The rearrangement uses TRBV13 and TRBJ2-5; unclear D gene. CDR3 length equals 13 residues. Trimming took off 2 bases at V and 5 bases at J, with 9 bases between the two ends. CDR1 PRHDT and CDR2 FYEKMQ come from the germline V gene (reference sequence). CDR3 sequence reads: CASSLRVEETQYF. The CDR3 region has the DNA TGTGCCAGCAGCTTACGAGTCGAGGAGACCCAGTACTTC. Using reference TRBV13 and TRBJ2-5 for the parts outside the CDR3, the full variable domain is AAGVIQSPRHLIKEKRETATLKCYPIPRHDTVYWYQQGPGQDPQFLISFYEKMQSDKGSIPDRFSAQQFSDYHSELNMSSLELGDSALYFCASSLRVEETQYFGPGTRLLVL.

V usage is TRBV4-1 and J usage is TRBJ1-1, with no clear D. V was trimmed by 4 bases and J by 2 bases, leaving 8 bases between them. The germline V gene has CDR1 MGHRA and CDR2 YSYEKL. This CDR3 spans 13 amino acids. CDR3 in DNA: TGCGCCAGCAGCCTCGGTCCAAACACTGAAGCTTTCTTT. Translated, it gives CASSLGPNTEAFF.

The V and J genes are TRBV10-3 and TRBJ1-5; 8 bases are a match to TRBD1. CDR1 is ENHRY, CDR2 SYGVKD, per germline. V lost 5 bases to trimming and J lost 3 bases; unmatched junction nucleotides: 6. CDR3 length equals 15 residues. CDR3 residues: CAISKDRVNNQPQHF. The CDR3 DNA reads TGTGCCATCAGTAAGGACAGGGTCAACAATCAGCCCCAGCATTTT.

CDR3 residues: CASSSSTGELFF. As DNA, the CDR3 is TGTGCCAGCAGCTCCTCCACCGGGGAGCTGTTTTTT. The rearrangement joins TRBV5-4 to TRBJ2-2; D unresolved. From germline, CDR1 is SGHNT and CDR2 YYREEE (reference sequence). V shed 3 bases and J shed 4 bases, with 4 bases lying between them. This CDR3 has 12 amino acids.

This chain uses TRBV28 with TRBJ2-3, with D unclear. The V end was cut by 5 bases, the J end by 2 bases, with 8 bases between. This CDR3 is 13 amino acids long. Germline lookup yields CDR1 MDHEN and CDR2 SYDVKM. Here the CDR3 reads CASSAPNTDTQYF. As DNA, the CDR3 is TGTGCCAGCAGTGCGCCAAACACAGATACGCAGTATTTT.

CDR3 nucleotides: TGTGCCAGCCAGTGGGGGGGGGCAGCGAACACCGGGGAGCTGTTTTTT. This encodes CASQWGGAANTGELFF. This chain uses TRBV25-1 with TRBJ2-2, with a tentative D call TRBD2 (7 bases). Germline-derived CDR1 and CDR2 are MGHDK and SYGVNS. The CDR3 consists of 16 residues. V was pared by 8 bases and J by 0 bases, with 16 bases between. The whole variable domain, filled in from reference TRBV25-1 and TRBJ2-2, reads EADIYQTPRYLVIGTGKKITLECSQTMGHDKMYWYQQDPGMELHLIHYSYGVNSTEKGDLSSESTVSRIRTEHFPLTLESARPSHTSQYLCASQWGGAANTGELFFGEGSRLTVL.

The CDR3 sequence: CASSLNRGKNTEAFF. The CDR3 DNA sequence: TGCGCCAGCAGCTTGAACAGGGGGAAGAACACTGAAGCTTTCTTT. This chain uses TRBV5-1 with TRBJ1-1; 8 nucleotides align to TRBD1. This CDR3 region has 15 residues. CDR1 is SGHRS, CDR2 YFSETQ, per germline. The ends lost 1 base at V and 1 base at J; junction bases unmatched: 3. Variable domain in full (rest from reference TRBV5-1 and TRBJ1-1): KAGVTQTPRYLIKTRGQQVTLSCSPISGHRSVSWYQQTPGQGLQFLFEYFSETQRNKGNFPGRFSGRQFSNSRSEMNVSTLELGDSALYLCASSLNRGKNTEAFFGQGTRLTVV.

This clone was detected only a few times. CDR3 sequence (DNA): TGTGCCAGCAGATCATGGGCCCCAAGCTATAATTCACCCCTCCACTTT. Protein: CASRSWAPSYNSPLHF. The genes are TRBV27 and TRBJ1-6; D is ambiguous. V was pared by 6 bases and J by 3 bases, with 15 bases between. Germline values: CDR1 MNHEY, CDR2 SMNVEV (reference sequence). The CDR3 is made up of 16 amino acids.

V usage is TRBV15 and J usage is TRBJ1-3; D is possibly TRBD1 (5 bases). CDR1 and CDR2 (germline): LNHNV, YYDKDF (reference sequence). The CDR3 is made up of 17 amino acids. Trimming removed 2 bases from V and 2 bases from J, with 16 bases in between. CDR3 DNA sequence: TGTGCCACCAGCAGAAGTGGGGGGTCTCCTGCTGGAAACACCATATATTTT. It encodes CATSRSGGSPAGNTIYF.

The rearrangement links TRBV4-1 to TRBJ2-7; 9 nucleotides match TRBD1. Trimming cost V 4 bases and J 1 base; bases outside gene matches: 8. Germline V gene sequence: CDR1 MGHRA, CDR2 YSYEKL. The CDR3 runs 16 residues. The chain's CDR3 is CASSLARGQGSYEQYF. CDR3 sequence (DNA): TGCGCCAGCAGCCTCGCAAGGGGACAGGGATCCTACGAGCAGTACTTC.

The V and J genes are TRBV27 and TRBJ2-5, with D possibly matching TRBD2 (7 bases). V lost 5 bases and J 2 bases, leaving 15 bases between the germline ends. Germline loops: CDR1 MNHEY, CDR2 SMNVEV (reference sequence). The CDR3 loop spans 15 amino acids. The CDR3 is CASSILRGAQETQYF. The CDR3 nucleotides read TGTGCCAGCAGTATACTCCGGGGGGCGCAAGAGACCCAGTACTTC.

V and J are TRBV7-9 and TRBJ2-7; D might be TRBD1 (6 bases). V shed 5 bases and J shed 5 bases, with 13 bases lying between them. Germline CDR1 SEHNR, CDR2 FQNEAQ (reference sequence). This CDR3 is 13 amino acids long. Here the CDR3 DNA reads TGTGCCAGCAGCACTAGGGGGTTAGACGAGCAGTACTTC. Amino acid sequence: CASSTRGLDEQYF. Filled out from reference TRBV7-9 and TRBJ2-7, the complete variable domain reads DTGVSQNPRHKITKRGQNVTFRCDPISEHNRLYWYRQTLGQGPEFLTYFQNEAQLEKSRLLSDRFSAERPKGSFSTLEIQRTEQGDSAMYLCASSTRGLDEQYFGPGTRLTVT.

The J gene is TRBJ1-2, the V gene TRBV15; D is ambiguous. Trimming removed 5 bases at V and 5 bases at J, with 9 bases between. Germline V lookup: CDR1 LNHNV, CDR2 YYDKDF (reference sequence). The CDR3 runs 12 residues. The CDR3 nucleotides are TGTGCCACCAGCTTCCCCCTTTATGGCTACACCTTC. The encoded protein is CATSFPLYGYTF.

The V gene is TRBV10-3, the J gene TRBJ2-1; the match to TRBD1 covers 7 bases. The CDR3 consists of 17 residues. Germline CDR1 ENHRY, CDR2 SYGVKD. The J segment lost 0 bases and the V segment lost 2 bases, leaving 7 bases of the junction unmatched. The CDR3 region is CAISEIMGQSSYNEQFF. CDR3 nucleotides: TGTGCCATCAGTGAGATAATGGGACAGAGCTCCTACAATGAGCAGTTCTTC.

The rearrangement uses TRBV9 and TRBJ2-1; 10 bases align to TRBD2. CDR3 length: 17 residues. After removal of 0 bases from V and 6 bases from J, the junction contained 9 bases not matched to a gene. Germline assignment: CDR1 SGDLS and CDR2 YYNGEE. The CDR3 nucleotides read TGTGCCAGCAGCGTAGTTTCCCGGACTAGCGGTACCAATGAGCAGTTCTTC. Protein product: CASSVVSRTSGTNEQFF.

The rearrangement joins TRBV19 to TRBJ2-7, with TRBD2 as a possible D gene (5 bases). Trimming left V 9 bases short and J 2 bases short, with 20 bases between. Germline assignment: CDR1 LNHDA and CDR2 SQIVND (reference sequence). This CDR3 contains 15 residues. CDR3 residues: CASRPGGARTYEQYF. Written as DNA, the CDR3 is TGTGCCAGCCGGCCCGGAGGAGCCAGAACCTACGAGCAGTACTTC.

This chain uses TRBV5-1 with TRBJ2-1; 10 bases align to TRBD2. Germline loops: CDR1 SGHRS, CDR2 YFSETQ. The CDR3 contains 15 residues. The J segment lost 8 bases and the V segment lost 3 bases, leaving 8 bases of the junction unmatched. The CDR3: CASSYPSGSGDEQFF. The CDR3 nucleotides are TGCGCCAGCAGCTACCCTAGCGGGAGTGGGGATGAGCAGTTCTTC.

V usage is TRBV2 and J usage is TRBJ1-2; 7 nucleotides align to TRBD1. V gave up 3 bases and J gave up 2 bases; unmatched junction bases: 3. Germline V gene data show CDR1 as SNHLY and CDR2 as FYNNEI. CDR3 length: 14 amino acids. The CDR3 spells CASSDSQGNYGYTF. DNA for the CDR3: TGTGCCAGCAGTGATTCACAGGGGAACTATGGCTACACCTTC.

This chain connects TRBV6-5 to TRBJ1-2; 10 bases map to TRBD1. Germline CDR1 MNHEY, CDR2 SVGAGI. The ends lost 5 bases at V and 2 bases at J; junction bases unmatched: 5. The CDR3 extends over 15 amino acids. The CDR3 sequence is CASSLRTGGNYGYTF. The CDR3 region has the DNA TGTGCCAGCAGTCTTCGGACAGGGGGAAACTATGGCTACACCTTC.

The rearrangement uses TRBV5-1 and TRBJ2-3; the D gene is possibly TRBD2 (6 bases). Between the trimmed V and J ends, which lost 3 bases and 2 bases, there was a span of 10 bases. CDR3 length: 14 residues. Germline CDR1 and CDR2: SGHRS and YFSETQ. Here the CDR3 reads CASSSEGNTDTQYF. As DNA, the CDR3 is TGCGCCAGCAGCTCGGAGGGCAACACAGATACGCAGTATTTT.

The V call is TRBV27, the J call TRBJ2-3, with D possibly TRBD2 on 6 matching bases. CDR3 length: 14 residues. Per the germline V gene, CDR1 is MNHEY and CDR2 is SMNVEV (reference sequence). V was trimmed by 7 bases and J by 0 bases, leaving 11 bases between them. The CDR3 DNA sequence: TGTGCCAGCAACTGGGGGACTAGCACAGATACGCAGTATTTT. Translated, it gives CASNWGTSTDTQYF.